Listed below are T cell receptor beta chains from one sample, sequenced in a study of blood T cells in healthy people across ages. One entry per CDR3 protein results from TCRdb running MiXCR on the 5' RACE reads. The table lists more than 550,000 distinct CDR3 sequences, 20% to 25% of them singletons. Source material: blood. All receptors come from a man between 65 and 80 years old in good health. The CDR3 runs from the conserved cysteine through the conserved F or W.

v_call: TRBV20-1
j_call: TRBJ2-5
cdr3_aa: CSARGGRQDRETQYF

v_call: TRBV7-9
j_call: TRBJ2-1
cdr3_aa: CASRNQHGRSSYNEQFF

v_call: TRBV20-1
j_call: TRBJ2-1
cdr3_aa: CSATSSGSSSYNEQFF

v_call: TRBV20-1
j_call: .
cdr3_aa: CSARLRGYEQFF

v_call: TRBV10-3
j_call: TRBJ1-1
cdr3_aa: CAISVADLKNTEAFF

v_call: TRBV12-5
j_call: TRBJ1-1
cdr3_aa: CASGFVPKNTEAFF

v_call: TRBV5-1
j_call: .
cdr3_aa: CASNLSGTGIYEQYF

v_call: TRBV5-1
j_call: TRBJ2-1
cdr3_aa: CASSPFSNLGNEQFF

v_call: TRBV12-3/TRBV12-4
j_call: TRBJ2-3
cdr3_aa: CASSFGLGTQYF

v_call: TRBV20-1
j_call: TRBJ1-4
cdr3_aa: CSARPALRQVVDTTNEKLFF

v_call: TRBV6-5
j_call: TRBJ1-2
cdr3_aa: CASRPRWGTGYGYTF

v_call: TRBV14
j_call: TRBJ1-1
cdr3_aa: CASSQAIWWEAFF

v_call: TRBV6-6
j_call: TRBJ1-1
cdr3_aa: CASSYGQGGMNTEAFF

v_call: TRBV15
j_call: TRBJ2-1
cdr3_aa: CATSTHSSVYNEQFF

v_call: TRBV5-6
j_call: TRBJ2-4
cdr3_aa: CASRMTGVKNIQYF

v_call: TRBV12-3/TRBV12-4
j_call: TRBJ1-1
cdr3_aa: CASSFHQGLGAFF

v_call: TRBV18
j_call: TRBJ2-1
cdr3_aa: CASSPPLAGYNEQFF